Each of the 27 T cell receptor beta chains below was sequenced from the same sample in a study of blood T cell repertoires in COVID-19. This table comes from immunoSEQ multiplex PCR, and its TCRdb copy is limited to in-frame clones, with some not included. The repertoire holds around 250,000 clones, with about 89% as singletons. The sequencing input was peripheral blood. These receptor sequences come from a woman aged 55-70 years who had recovered from COVID-19.

The chain combines TRBV11-3 with TRBJ2-5; 14 bases align to TRBD2. Germline CDR1 is SGHNT and CDR2 is YENEEA. CDR3 length equals 16 residues. V shed 4 bases, J shed 1 base, and the junction held 2 bases outside the gene matches. CDR3 nucleotides: TGTGCCAGCAGCTCCGGGACTAGCGGGGGCCAAGAGACCCAGTACTTC. As protein: CASSSGTSGGQETQYF.

The chain is built from TRBV14 and TRBJ1-3, with a tentative D call TRBD1 (5 bases). Germline assignment: CDR1 SGHDN and CDR2 FVKESK. The CDR3 has 16 amino acids. The germline V and J ends were trimmed by 1 base and 4 bases, with 14 bases remaining between them. CDR3: CASSQGQGLGGNTIYF. The CDR3 coding sequence is TGTGCCAGCAGCCAAGGCCAGGGACTAGGGGGAAACACCATATATTTT.

The chain is built from TRBV28 and TRBJ2-1; the D gene is possibly TRBD1 (6 bases). CDR3 length: 16 residues. CDR1 is MDHEN and CDR2 is SYDVKM in the germline V gene. V was shortened by 2 bases and J by 5 bases, with 16 bases between the two germline ends. CDR3 DNA: TGTGCCAGCAGTTTAATGGTTGGGGGCACGGACAATGAGCAGTTCTTC. It codes for CASSLMVGGTDNEQFF.

The chain links TRBV7-9 to TRBJ1-6; unclear D gene. V gave up 1 base and J gave up 8 bases, with 12 bases separating them. CDR1 is SEHNR and CDR2 is FQNEAQ in the germline V gene (reference sequence). CDR3 size: 15 residues. CDR3 in DNA: TGTGCCAGCAGCTTAGTCGTCAGAATCGATTCACCCCTCCACTTT. It specifies CASSLVVRIDSPLHF.

The gene calls are TRBV6-5 and TRBJ1-6, with a weak D call TRBD1 (5 bases). Trimming shortened V by 8 bases and J by 0 bases, and 11 bases separated the two germline ends. The CDR3 spans 15 residues. Germline assignment: CDR1 MNHEY and CDR2 SVGAGI. The CDR3 loop is CASGRTLSYNSPLHF. The CDR3 bases are TGTGCCAGCGGTAGGACACTCTCCTATAATTCACCCCTCCACTTT.

This rearrangement joins TRBV12-5 to TRBJ2-3; D possibly corresponds to TRBD2 (7 bases). Germline V lookup: CDR1 LGHNT, CDR2 FRNRAP. Trimming stripped 5 bases from V and 2 bases from J, with 11 bases between. The CDR3 runs to 14 residues. The CDR3 coding sequence is TGTGCTAGTGGTACAGGGAGGGACACAGATACGCAGTATTTT. This codes for CASGTGRDTDTQYF.

The rearrangement joins TRBV19 to TRBJ1-3, with 7 bases aligning to TRBD1. Losses at the gene ends were 4 bases for V and 2 bases for J; bases not matched to a gene: 11. Germline CDR1 is LNHDA and CDR2 is SQIVND (reference sequence). The CDR3 consists of 17 residues. Here the CDR3 DNA reads TGTGCCAGTAGTAAACGACAGGGTAGTTTCCCTGGAAACACCATATATTTT. As protein: CASSKRQGSFPGNTIYF.

CDR3 in amino acids: CASSDWLRDRGTLEQYF. In DNA, the CDR3 is TGTGCCAGCAGTGATTGGCTGCGGGACAGGGGAACTCTGGAGCAGTACTTC. The chain employs TRBV25-1 and TRBJ2-7; 10 nucleotides line up with TRBD1. The J segment lost 7 bases and the V segment lost 3 bases, leaving 15 bases of the junction unmatched. Germline CDR1 is MGHDK and CDR2 is SYGVNS. The CDR3 spans 17 residues.

This clone was recorded many times. DNA for the CDR3: TGCGCCAGCAGTCGGACGAAACGGGACTCCGGGTATGAGCCCCAGCATTTT. This codes for CASSRTKRDSGYEPQHF. This sequence joins TRBV23-1 and TRBJ1-5; D is perhaps TRBD1 (5 bases). TRBV23-1 is an open reading frame, and its role is uncertain. There are 17 residues in the CDR3. Trimming pared 4 bases from V and 8 bases from J, leaving 24 bases between.

The V and J genes are TRBV7-8 and TRBJ2-5; 7 bases align to TRBD2. CDR3 length: 15 amino acids. Looked up from germline, CDR1 is SGHVS and CDR2 is FQNEAQ. Trimming at V came to 7 bases and at J to 9 bases, leaving 17 bases not matched to a gene. This chain's CDR3 is CASIPVGGSWRAQYF. The CDR3 DNA reads TGTGCCAGCATCCCCGTGGGCGGGAGCTGGAGGGCCCAGTACTTC.

V is TRBV7-2 and J is TRBJ2-1, with TRBD1 matching over 10 bases. Germline loops: CDR1 SGHTA, CDR2 FQGNSA. The CDR3 spans 14 residues. Trimming at V came to 5 bases and at J to 6 bases, leaving 4 bases not matched to a gene. CDR3 in amino acids: CASSVDRGTNEQFF. The DNA of the CDR3 is TGTGCCAGCAGCGTGGACAGGGGGACCAATGAGCAGTTCTTC.

The V gene is TRBV5-5, the J gene TRBJ2-7; D is unresolved. The V end was cut by 0 bases, the J end by 4 bases, with 20 bases between. The germline V gene encodes CDR1 SGHKS and CDR2 YYEKEE (reference sequence). This CDR3 is built from 17 residues. The CDR3 here is CASSLGSITFHKYEQYF. The CDR3 DNA reads as TGTGCCAGCAGCTTGGGCTCGATCACCTTCCACAAGTACGAGCAGTACTTC.

The chain employs TRBV6-2 or TRBV6-3 and TRBJ1-6, with 7 bases identical to TRBD1. The CDR3 runs 16 residues. With 2 bases clipped from V and 5 bases from J, the junction kept 6 bases outside the gene matches. In germline, CDR1 is MNHEY, CDR2 SVGEGT. The CDR3 coding sequence is TGTGCCAGCAGTTACCGGGGGACAGCGGATAATTCACCCCTCCACTTT. Translating gives CASSYRGTADNSPLHF.

This chain uses TRBV19 with TRBJ1-5; D perhaps matches TRBD1 (5 bases). The CDR3 length is 15 residues. Trimming cost V 3 bases and J 6 bases, with 15 bases left between them. CDR1 LNHDA and CDR2 SQIVND come from the germline V gene (reference sequence). CDR3 protein: CASSIGGGGSQPQHF. CDR3 in DNA: TGTGCCAGTAGTATTGGGGGAGGAGGGAGTCAGCCCCAGCATTTT.

This clone was detected a few times. The gene calls are TRBV28 and TRBJ1-2; 9 bases map to TRBD1. The length of the CDR3 is 16 residues. The V gene's germline CDR1 is MDHEN and CDR2 SYDVKM. V lost 2 bases to trimming and J lost 6 bases; unmatched junction nucleotides: 10. The CDR3 protein is CASSLAGGQGLDGYTF. DNA for the CDR3: TGTGCCAGCAGTTTAGCGGGGGGACAGGGACTAGATGGCTACACCTTC.

This clone has only one observation. V and J are TRBV7-3 and TRBJ2-7, with 14 nucleotides matching TRBD2. V was pared by 5 bases and J by 11 bases, with 14 bases of the junction left unmatched. Germline values: CDR1 SGHTA, CDR2 FQGTGA. This CDR3 has 16 residues. For the CDR3, the DNA is TGTGCCAGCAGCCTAGGGGGACTAGCGGGGGCCCTAGCTAAGTACTTC. Protein sequence: CASSLGGLAGALAKYF.

The chain couples TRBV19 to TRBJ1-2; no clear D. Looked up from germline, CDR1 is LNHDA and CDR2 is SQIVND (reference sequence). The CDR3 is made up of 13 amino acids. Trimming cost V 3 bases and J 3 bases, with 8 bases left between them. In DNA, the CDR3 is TGTGCCAGTAGTATCGGGAATGACTATGGCTACACCTTC. Protein: CASSIGNDYGYTF.

The rearrangement links TRBV27 to TRBJ2-7, with 8 bases aligning to TRBD1. V shed 3 bases, J shed 3 bases, and the junction held 10 bases outside the gene matches. In germline, CDR1 is MNHEY, CDR2 SMNVEV (reference sequence). The CDR3 has 16 residues. The CDR3 protein is CASSFGQGRPIYEQYF. The CDR3 DNA sequence: TGTGCCAGCAGTTTTGGACAGGGACGACCCATCTACGAGCAGTACTTC.

The CDR3 loop reads CASRGTGTNTGELFF. In DNA form, the CDR3 reads TGCGCCAGCCGGGGGACAGGGACGAACACCGGGGAGCTGTTTTTT. V usage is TRBV5-1 and J usage is TRBJ2-2; 9 bases line up with TRBD1. Trimming cost V 7 bases and J 0 bases; bases outside gene matches: 4. The V gene's germline CDR1 is SGHRS and CDR2 YFSETQ. The CDR3 covers 15 residues.

In its sample, this clone was seen a few times. V gene TRBV20-1 combines with J gene TRBJ2-7, with D unresolved. The CDR3 has 11 residues. Trimming removed 3 bases from V and 0 bases from J, with 3 bases in between. Germline V gene lookup returns CDR1 DFQATT and CDR2 SNEGSKA (reference sequence). This CDR3 is CSARSSYEQYF. Here the CDR3 DNA reads TGCAGTGCTAGGAGCTCCTACGAGCAGTACTTC.

The chain employs TRBV5-6 and TRBJ1-4, with D possibly TRBD1 on 5 matching bases. The germline CDR1 and CDR2 sequences are SGHDT and YYEEEE. V lost 4 bases and J lost 8, with 21 bases in between. This CDR3 region has 16 residues. The CDR3 DNA sequence: TGTGCCAGCAGCCTCGGAGGGCGGGGGATCCAGGAAAAACTGTTTTTT. The encoded protein is CASSLGGRGIQEKLFF.

The chain's CDR3 is CATSIVAGNSYTF. As DNA, the CDR3 is TGTGCCACCAGCATTGTGGCAGGGAATTCCTACACCTTC. The V and J genes are TRBV15 and TRBJ1-2; D is possibly TRBD1 (5 bases). CDR3 size: 13 residues. Trimming took off 4 bases at V and 10 bases at J, with 16 bases between the two ends. Germline CDR1 and CDR2: LNHNV and YYDKDF (reference sequence).

This clone has only a few counts. The chain recombines TRBV28 with TRBJ1-1, with unresolved D. Germline V gene data show CDR1 as MDHEN and CDR2 as SYDVKM. CDR3 length: 13 amino acids. V was clipped by 5 bases and J by 1 base, with 8 bases between them. The DNA of the CDR3 is TGTGCCAGCAGTATAACACAGAACACTGAAGCTTTCTTT. Translating it yields CASSITQNTEAFF.

This clone occurred a few times. The chain has TRBV6-5 and TRBJ2-1, with TRBD2 matching over 8 bases. Germline CDR1 is MNHEY and CDR2 is SVGAGI. The J segment lost 4 bases and the V segment lost 5 bases, leaving 7 bases of the junction unmatched. The CDR3 extends over 15 amino acids. The DNA of the CDR3 is TGTGCCAGCAGTCCCTCGCGGGGGGATTACAATGAGCAGTTCTTC. Translating it yields CASSPSRGDYNEQFF.

The chain carries TRBV29-1 and TRBJ2-5, with D possibly matching TRBD1 (6 bases). Per the germline V gene, CDR1 is SQVTM and CDR2 is ANQGSEA. The CDR3 extends over 13 amino acids. Trimming removed 3 bases from V and 2 bases from J, with 10 bases in between. The CDR3 bases are TGCAGCGTTGATTGGACAGCTCAAGAGACCCAGTACTTC. Its translation: CSVDWTAQETQYF.

A word on this clone: In the same sample, other DNA sequences code for this CDR3. CDR3 nucleotide sequence: TGTGCCAGCAGTCTCGGACAGCTCTATGGCTACACCTTC. Translating gives CASSLGQLYGYTF. The J gene is TRBJ1-2, the V gene TRBV12-3 or TRBV12-4; TRBD1 might be the D (6 bases). This CDR3 is built from 13 residues. V lost 5 bases, J lost 4 bases, and 11 bases lay in between.

The chain links TRBV7-9 to TRBJ1-2; the match to TRBD1 covers 8 bases. This CDR3 spans 14 amino acids. With V trimmed by 5 bases and J by 4 bases, 6 bases remained unmatched. Germline V gene lookup returns CDR1 SEHNR and CDR2 FQNEAQ (reference sequence). Written as DNA, the CDR3 is TGTGCCAGCAGCCGCCGGGGACAGGTCTATGGCTACACCTTC. Protein product: CASSRRGQVYGYTF.